The present entry profiles one T cell receptor beta chain with its context. Its antigen is undetermined. This specimen belongs to a study of cytomegalovirus exposure and HLA in healthy donors. Across the study: Around 81% of 398 genotyped donors fell in the Caucasian-associated ancestry cluster.

Each donor was healthy, and each was a bone marrow donor. CDR1 and CDR2 from the germline V gene are ENHRY and SYGVKD. Trimming shortened V by 5 bases and J by 5 bases, and 12 bases separated the two germline ends. There are 13 residues in the CDR3. Regarding the study as a whole: Upon later analysis, TCR association rates were observed to vary by HLA locus, being highest for DRB1 and lowest for HLA-C.

PCR employed 60 Vbeta and 13 Jbeta primers. Data came from immunoSEQ multiplex PCR; TCRdb stores just in-frame clones and leaves some out. The table has about 69,000 clones, approximately 70% seen once. Sequenced: PBMCs. The V and J genes are TRBV10-3 and TRBJ1-1; D gene ambiguous. The sequence derives from a male donor in good health and CMV-seropositive. The CDR3 here is CAISPDSGTEAFF. CDR3 in DNA: TGTGCCATCAGTCCGGACTCAGGAACTGAAGCTTTCTTT.